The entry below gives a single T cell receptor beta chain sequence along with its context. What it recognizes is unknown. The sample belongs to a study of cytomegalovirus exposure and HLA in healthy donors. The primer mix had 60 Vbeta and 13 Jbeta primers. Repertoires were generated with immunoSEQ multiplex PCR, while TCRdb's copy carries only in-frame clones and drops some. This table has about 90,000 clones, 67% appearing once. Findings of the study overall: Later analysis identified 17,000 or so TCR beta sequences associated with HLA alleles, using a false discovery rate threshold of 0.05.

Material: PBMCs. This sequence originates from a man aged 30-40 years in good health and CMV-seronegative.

CDR3 nucleotides: TGTGCCAGCAGCTTAAGGCGGGGTGAAGGCTACACCTTC. Translated: CASSLRRGEGYTF. The chain links TRBV7-3 to TRBJ1-2; D is undetermined. The CDR3 is 13 residues long. V gave up 1 base and J gave up 8 bases, with 11 bases separating them. Germline-derived CDR1 and CDR2 are SGHTA and FQGTGA.